This is a list of T cell receptor beta chains from one sample in a study of Graves' ophthalmopathy and Graves' hyperthyroidism. TCRdb re-called the multiplex PCR reads with MiXCR, one entry per CDR3 protein. Found here are 350,000 to 400,000 distinct CDR3 sequences, roughly 18% of them singletons; the top ten hold more than 1.5%. The sample consisted of peripheral blood. These receptor sequences come from a woman younger than 30 with Graves' ophthalmopathy. Both conserved end residues are part of each CDR3. Clone size is stated in some rows and not others, as once, few, many or a class when expanded.

v_gene	j_gene	abundance	CDR3aa
TRBV2	TRBJ1-5	many	CASRLASGTGGQPQHF
TRBV7-9	TRBJ2-7	many	CASSLAASYEQYF
TRBV6-2/TRBV6-3	TRBJ1-1	many	CASSYGVGPGDTEAFF
TRBV6-5	TRBJ1-2	NA	CASSYEETTYYGYTF
TRBV6-1	TRBJ1-1	many	CASSELIAGTGGTEAFF
TRBV7-2	TRBJ2-7	many	CASSLKRVPYEQYF
TRBV4-1	TRBJ2-7	many	CASSQNQGLFYEQYF
TRBV7-2	TRBJ1-1	many	CASSLATEGGTEAFF
TRBV12-3/TRBV12-4	TRBJ2-7	many	CASSRSTASYEQYF
TRBV30	TRBJ2-7	NA	CAWEPGQGREQYF
TRBV27	TRBJ2-7	NA	CASSLTREHGNEQYF
TRBV29-1	TRBJ1-1	many	CSVGGGSEAFF
TRBV7-2	TRBJ2-2	NA	CASSFGDNTGELFF
TRBV7-9	TRBJ2-7	many	CASSLLAGGGEQYF
TRBV6-2/TRBV6-3	TRBJ2-1	many	CASTSYTGTLNEQFF
TRBV10-2	TRBJ1-1	many	CASSELWDPNTEAFF